The 9 T cell receptor beta chains given below trace back to one sample, sequenced in a study of cytomegalovirus exposure and HLA in healthy donors. 60 Vbeta and 13 Jbeta primers were used in PCR. The protocol was immunoSEQ multiplex PCR, while the TCRdb copy is restricted to in-frame clones and leaves out a portion. The sample carries about 63,000 clones, 73% recorded once. Sequencing was performed on PBMCs. The receptors derive from a middle-aged man in good health and CMV-seronegative.

The chain combines TRBV7-8 with TRBJ1-2; 8 bases are shared with TRBD1. Per the germline V gene, CDR1 is SGHVS and CDR2 is FQNEAQ. CDR3 length equals 15 residues. Losses at the gene ends were 1 base for V and 8 bases for J; bases not matched to a gene: 9. The CDR3 region is CASSLEGTGLWGYTF. CDR3 coding DNA: TGTGCCAGCAGCTTAGAAGGGACAGGCCTCTGGGGCTACACCTTC. The full variable domain, its missing parts supplied by reference TRBV7-8 and TRBJ1-2, is GAGVSQSPRYKVAKRGQDVALRCDPISGHVSLFWYQQALGQGPEFLTYFQNEAQLDKSGLPSDRFFAERPEGSVSTLKIQRTQQEDSAVYLCASSLEGTGLWGYTFGSGTRLTVV.

The CDR3 here is CASSLGSGGGDNQPQHF. The CDR3 DNA reads as TGTGCCAGCAGCTTAGGGTCCGGGGGGGGCGACAATCAGCCCCAGCATTTT. The genes are TRBV11-2 and TRBJ1-5; weak D call: TRBD1 (6 bases). This CDR3 region has 17 residues. Germline values: CDR1 SGHAT, CDR2 FQNNGV. The V end lost 1 base, the J end lost 3 bases, and 16 bases lay between the germline ends.

This chain links TRBV5-4 with TRBJ1-2; D not certain. This CDR3 is built from 13 residues. The V end was cut by 0 bases, the J end by 6 bases, with 9 bases between. The germline CDR1 and CDR2 sequences are SGHNT and YYREEE (reference sequence). CDR3 amino acids: CASSLVRVHGYTF. CDR3 nucleotide sequence: TGTGCCAGCAGCTTGGTCCGGGTACATGGCTACACCTTC.

The gene calls are TRBV9 and TRBJ2-7; a possible D gene is TRBD2 (6 bases). CDR1 is SGDLS and CDR2 is YYNGEE in the germline V gene. This CDR3 has 15 amino acids. V lost 5 bases, J lost 6 bases, and 21 bases lay in between. CDR3 in DNA: TGTGCCAGCAGTCGTCTGGCAACGCGGGGATCCGAGCAGTACTTC. Amino acids: CASSRLATRGSEQYF.

V usage is TRBV5-6 and J usage is TRBJ1-2, with 11 bases identical to TRBD1. The V gene end was trimmed by 1 base and the J gene end by 3 bases; junction bases not matched to a gene: 2. The CDR3 length is 15 residues. Per germline, CDR1 SGHDT and CDR2 YYEEEE. The CDR3 protein is CASSLLDRGHYGYTF. CDR3 sequence (DNA): TGTGCCAGCAGCTTGTTGGACAGGGGGCACTATGGCTACACCTTC.

This chain joins TRBV6-5 and TRBJ2-2; D gene uncertain. The CDR3 has 14 residues. V was pared by 2 bases and J by 8 bases, with 12 bases between. Germline CDR1 MNHEY, CDR2 SVGAGI. The CDR3 DNA reads as TGTGCCAGCAGTTACGGGTCTTGGGCAGGGGAGCTGTTTTTT. It is translated as CASSYGSWAGELFF.

The chain uses TRBV9 and TRBJ1-1; perhaps TRBD1 as D (5 bases). Germline CDR1 and CDR2: SGDLS and YYNGEE. Trimming removed 3 bases at V and 1 base at J, with 7 bases between. CDR3 length: 13 amino acids. This CDR3 is CASSGRENTEAFF. CDR3 sequence (DNA): TGTGCCAGCAGCGGCAGGGAGAACACTGAAGCTTTCTTT.

The chain combines TRBV6-6 with TRBJ1-2; possibly TRBD1 for D (5 bases). Trimming took off 6 bases at V and 8 bases at J, with 19 bases between the two ends. The CDR3 contains 14 residues. Per germline, CDR1 MNHNY and CDR2 SVGAGI (reference sequence). For the CDR3, the DNA is TGTGCCAGCAGCAATGGTGGGACTAGGGACGGCTACACCTTC. Encoded protein: CASSNGGTRDGYTF.

This clone has just a few counts. The chain carries TRBV6-1 and TRBJ1-5; a possible D gene is TRBD1 (5 bases). V lost 2 bases and J lost 3, with 11 bases in between. This CDR3 is built from 15 residues. The germline CDR1 and CDR2 sequences are MNHNS and SASEGT. The DNA for the CDR3 is TGTGCCAGCAGTGAATGGGGGGTGATCAATCAGCCCCAGCATTTT. Amino acid sequence: CASSEWGVINQPQHF.